The 25 T cell receptor beta chains below were found in one sample sequenced in a study of human T cells and chemical hapten exposure (TCRdb year 2021). The time point tag for this specimen amounts to: healthy volunteer bleed at 6 weeks. Total RNA was isolated from unfractionated whole blood collected in Tempus Blood RNA tubes. The library was produced with RACE. TCRdb records NextSeq 500 as the sequencer. TCRdb reprocessing: public reads trimmed at Q25 with fastp, clones called with MiXCR, in-frame beta chains kept. CDR3 protein duplicates are merged, each entry listing the most common genes and DNA. The table for this sample lists 75,000 to 80,000 distinct CDR3 sequences; approximately 8.1% of them were counted only once. The top ten clones comprise 1.7% of the sample. The sample taken for sequencing was whole blood. The receptor source for this set is a female donor in good health. Some clones in this sample may be carry-over from other donors' samples.

At least ten counts were recorded for this clonotype. The V gene is TRBV12-3 or TRBV12-4, the J gene TRBJ1-5; 7 positions match TRBD1. The CDR3 totals 16 residues. J was trimmed by 0 bases and V by 4 bases; bases with no gene match: 6. This chain's CDR3 is CASSYGGQYSNQPQHF. In DNA form, the CDR3 reads TGTGCCAGCAGTTATGGGGGACAGTATAGCAATCAGCCCCAGCATTTT.

The genes are TRBV20-1 and TRBJ2-7, with unresolved D. The CDR3 is 12 amino acids. CDR1 DFQATT and CDR2 SNEGSKA come from the germline V gene (reference sequence). V gave up 0 bases and J gave up 2 bases, with 5 bases separating them. The CDR3 here is CSAREDPYEQYF. CDR3 sequence (DNA): TGCAGTGCTAGAGAGGACCCCTACGAGCAGTACTTC.

This clonotype showed up many times. The chain uses TRBV27 and TRBJ1-6; the match to TRBD1 covers 7 bases. Germline V gene data show CDR1 as MNHEY and CDR2 as SMNVEV (reference sequence). V lost 2 bases, J lost 8 bases, and 9 bases stayed unmatched. This CDR3 comprises 16 residues. The CDR3 sequence is CASSLRGGQTDSPLHF. The CDR3 DNA sequence: TGTGCCAGCAGTTTAAGGGGGGGACAGACTGATTCACCCCTCCACTTT.

The gene calls are TRBV12-3 or TRBV12-4 and TRBJ1-2; perhaps TRBD1 as D (5 bases). The CDR3 runs 14 residues. Deletions cut 6 bases from V and 8 bases from J, with 19 bases between. The CDR3 DNA reads as TGTGCCAGCAGGCACGCAGGGACTTCCCGGGGCTACACCTTC. Protein product: CASRHAGTSRGYTF.

Ten or more counts support this clonotype. V gene TRBV5-1 combines with J gene TRBJ2-3, with D possibly TRBD2 on 5 matching bases. The germline V and J ends were trimmed by 4 bases and 0 bases, with 12 bases remaining between them. The germline V gene encodes CDR1 SGHRS and CDR2 YFSETQ. This CDR3 is built from 15 residues. CDR3 nucleotide sequence: TGCGCCAGCAGCGCAGACTATTCTAGCACAGATACGCAGTATTTT. It specifies CASSADYSSTDTQYF.

In this sample, this clonotype turned up a few times. The rearrangement links TRBV12-3 or TRBV12-4 to TRBJ1-1, with no clear D. V gave up 6 bases and J gave up 11 bases, with 13 bases separating them. The CDR3 covers 11 residues. The CDR3 nucleotides are TGTGCCAGCAGCCGAGAGGGAAGTGCTTTCTTT. This gives the protein CASSREGSAFF.

This clonotype has a handful of counts. J is TRBJ2-3 and V is TRBV6-2 or TRBV6-3; D is unresolved. V was pared by 10 bases and J by 1 base, with 12 bases between. Germline V CDR1 and CDR2: MNHEY, SVGEGT. There are 13 residues in the CDR3. The CDR3: CATRGSRTDTQYF. The CDR3 DNA is TGTGCCACCAGAGGCTCCCGCACAGATACGCAGTATTTT.

As to this clonotype: A much larger clone differs by one base, so this may be a read error. The chain joins TRBV20-1 to TRBJ2-1; TRBD2 is a possible D gene (5 bases). This CDR3 contains 14 residues. Germline V gene data show CDR1 as DFQATT and CDR2 as SNEGSKA (reference sequence). Trimming stripped 4 bases from V and 10 bases from J, with 20 bases between. The CDR3 region has the DNA TGCAGTGCTAACCAGTGGAGAGACTATAAGGAGCAGTTCTTC. Its translation is CSANQWRDYKEQFF.

This clonotype was found many times. The J gene is TRBJ2-4, the V gene TRBV3-1; D is undetermined. Germline lookup yields CDR1 LGHDT and CDR2 YNNKEL (reference sequence). This CDR3 is 13 amino acids long. Trimming took off 1 base at V and 9 bases at J, with 10 bases between the two ends. CDR3 DNA: TGTGCCAGCAGCCAAGGGGATTCCGGCATTCAGTACTTC. This translates into CASSQGDSGIQYF.

V gene TRBV7-3 combines with J gene TRBJ2-7; 7 nucleotides match TRBD1. The V segment lost 5 bases and the J segment 5 bases; nucleotides outside the gene matches: 18. The germline gives CDR1 SGHTA, CDR2 FQGTGA. The CDR3 is made up of 17 amino acids. CDR3 sequence: CASSPFEGRQGIHEQYF. As DNA, the CDR3 is TGTGCCAGCAGCCCTTTTGAGGGGAGACAGGGTATCCACGAGCAGTACTTC.

The table lists this clonotype with a few counts. The rearrangement uses TRBV5-1 and TRBJ2-1, with 9 bases that match TRBD1. With 5 bases clipped from V and 1 base from J, the junction kept 10 bases outside the gene matches. The CDR3 has 17 residues. Per germline, CDR1 SGHRS and CDR2 YFSETQ. DNA of the CDR3: TGCGCCAGCAGACGAGGACAGGGGACGGTATCCTACAATGAGCAGTTCTTC. Its protein product is CASRRGQGTVSYNEQFF. Looking up the rest from reference TRBV5-1 and TRBJ2-1 gives the full variable domain: KAGVTQTPRYLIKTRGQQVTLSCSPISGHRSVSWYQQTPGQGLQFLFEYFSETQRNKGNFPGRFSGRQFSNSRSEMNVSTLELGDSALYLCASRRGQGTVSYNEQFFGPGTRLTVL.

This clonotype showed up many times. This chain links TRBV12-3 or TRBV12-4 with TRBJ2-7, with 10 bases that match TRBD1. After removal of 3 bases from V and 7 bases from J, the junction contained 12 bases not matched to a gene. The CDR3 sequence is 16 residues long. CDR3 in amino acids: CASSFIWTGGRMEQYF. In nucleotides, the CDR3 is TGTGCCAGCAGTTTCATATGGACAGGGGGAAGGATGGAGCAGTACTTC.

This clonotype was detected a few times. The J gene is TRBJ1-1, the V gene TRBV6-6; D remains ambiguous. Deletions cut 5 bases from V and 1 base from J, with 5 bases between. Germline V gene data show CDR1 as MNHNY and CDR2 as SVGAGI (reference sequence). The CDR3 runs to 12 residues. The CDR3 nucleotides read TGTGCCAGCAGTATGGGGAACACTGAAGCTTTCTTT. This encodes CASSMGNTEAFF.

The genes are TRBV7-8 and TRBJ2-3, with TRBD2 as a possible D gene (6 bases). This CDR3 is 17 amino acids long. Germline CDR1 reads SGHVS; CDR2 reads FQNEAQ. The V and J ends lost 4 bases and 3 bases respectively, with 20 bases between them. CDR3 sequence (DNA): TGTGCCAGCAGCTCCCTGAGGGACTTCCTATTAACAGATACGCAGTATTTT. Its protein is CASSSLRDFLLTDTQYF. Filled out from reference TRBV7-8 and TRBJ2-3, the complete variable domain reads GAGVSQSPRYKVAKRGQDVALRCDPISGHVSLFWYQQALGQGPEFLTYFQNEAQLDKSGLPSDRFFAERPEGSVSTLKIQRTQQEDSAVYLCASSSLRDFLLTDTQYFGPGTRLTVL.

This clonotype has a count of ten or more. CDR3 DNA sequence: TGCAGTGCTAGTACGGGACAGGGGAGGTTCTTT. It is translated as CSASTGQGRFF. The chain links TRBV20-1 to TRBJ1-1; 10 bases are a match to TRBD1. The CDR3 totals 11 residues. The J segment lost 14 bases and the V segment lost 3 bases, leaving 6 bases of the junction unmatched. Germline loops: CDR1 DFQATT, CDR2 SNEGSKA (reference sequence).

This clonotype was seen only a few times. V is TRBV18 and J is TRBJ1-4; 7 bases fit TRBD1. V trimming: 0 bases; J trimming: 8 bases; junction bases outside the gene matches: 6. Germline lookup yields CDR1 KGHSH and CDR2 LQKENI. The CDR3 extends over 15 amino acids. This chain's CDR3 is CASSPPGGGREKLFF. Here the CDR3 DNA reads TGTGCCAGCTCACCACCGGGAGGGGGCCGCGAAAAACTGTTTTTT.

This clonotype was found a few times. The V gene is TRBV5-1, the J gene TRBJ1-6; D remains ambiguous. CDR1 is SGHRS and CDR2 is YFSETQ in the germline V gene. Trimming removed 0 bases at V and 8 bases at J, with 6 bases between. CDR3 length: 13 amino acids. The CDR3 DNA sequence: TGCGCCAGCAGCTTGGCTGGGTATTCACCCCTCCACTTT. It translates to CASSLAGYSPLHF.

The table lists this clonotype with many counts. The chain has TRBV6-5 and TRBJ2-7; D remains ambiguous. Trimming stripped 9 bases from V and 2 bases from J, with 11 bases between. In germline, CDR1 is MNHEY, CDR2 SVGAGI. The length of the CDR3 is 12 residues. For the CDR3, the DNA is TGTGCCAGTTTCAGCGATACCTACGAGCAGTACTTC. It codes for CASFSDTYEQYF.

In its sample, this clonotype was seen many times. The chain is built from TRBV15 and TRBJ2-2; 9 nucleotides align to TRBD1. The trim removed 0 bases at V and 1 base at J, leaving 6 bases unmatched. The CDR3 consists of 18 residues. Germline assignment: CDR1 LNHNV and CDR2 YYDKDF (reference sequence). In nucleotides, the CDR3 is TGTGCCACCAGCAGAGATCCCCCGGGACAGGGGAACACCGGGGAGCTGTTTTTT. Protein: CATSRDPPGQGNTGELFF.

This clonotype occurred many times. The chain employs TRBV20-1 and TRBJ1-1; D is possibly TRBD1 (5 bases). Trimming removed 0 bases at V and 8 bases at J, with 16 bases between. The CDR3 runs to 14 residues. Germline V gene sequence: CDR1 DFQATT, CDR2 SNEGSKA (reference sequence). The CDR3 here is CSARDYGGVEEAFF. The CDR3 DNA sequence: TGCAGTGCTAGAGACTACGGGGGAGTGGAGGAAGCTTTCTTT.

This clonotype was seen many times. This chain joins TRBV12-3 or TRBV12-4 and TRBJ1-2, with D possibly matching TRBD1 (6 bases). V was cut by 4 bases and J by 4 bases, with 13 bases left in between. This CDR3 is built from 14 residues. CDR3 loop: CASSSATGSYGYTF. For the CDR3, the DNA is TGTGCCAGCAGTTCCGCGACAGGTAGCTATGGCTACACCTTC.

This clonotype was counted at least ten times. V and J are TRBV27 and TRBJ2-4; no definite D call. Deletions cut 4 bases from V and 4 bases from J, with 5 bases between. Germline V gives CDR1 MNHEY, CDR2 SMNVEV (reference sequence). The length of the CDR3 is 12 residues. The CDR3 region is CASSSVKNIQYF. CDR3 coding DNA: TGTGCCAGCAGTTCCGTTAAAAACATTCAGTACTTC.

This clonotype was observed at least ten times. The chain employs TRBV28 and TRBJ2-3; 9 positions match TRBD2. With V trimmed by 1 base and J by 3 bases, 5 bases remained unmatched. There are 16 residues in the CDR3. Germline CDR1 is MDHEN and CDR2 is SYDVKM. The CDR3: CASSLYGGGVTDTQYF. CDR3 sequence (DNA): TGTGCCAGCAGTTTATATGGCGGGGGGGTGACAGATACGCAGTATTTT. Full variable domain (rest looked up from reference TRBV28 and TRBJ2-3): DVKVTQSSRYLVKRTGEKVFLECVQDMDHENMFWYRQDPGLGLRLIYFSYDVKMKEKGDIPEGYSVSREKKERFSLILESASTNQTSMYLCASSLYGGGVTDTQYFGPGTRLTVL.

The chain links TRBV28 to TRBJ2-3, with D unresolved. CDR1 and CDR2 (germline): MDHEN, SYDVKM. The CDR3 covers 14 residues. Between the trimmed V and J ends, which lost 6 bases and 2 bases, there was a span of 12 bases. The CDR3 spells CASRPLETTDTQYF. CDR3 nucleotides: TGTGCCAGCAGGCCACTCGAGACCACAGATACGCAGTATTTT.

This clonotype came up a few times. This chain joins TRBV20-1 and TRBJ2-4; D is perhaps TRBD1 or TRBD2 (6 bases each). Trimming left V 5 bases short and J 0 bases short, with 14 bases between. CDR1 and CDR2 (germline): DFQATT, SNEGSKA (reference sequence). The CDR3 extends over 15 amino acids. The CDR3 reads CSAGGLEIAKNIQYF. CDR3 nucleotides: TGCAGTGCTGGGGGGCTGGAGATAGCCAAAAACATTCAGTACTTC.